This T cell receptor (beta chain) was identified in a study of T cells in Graves' hyperthyroidism and ophthalmopathy. Trimming removed 5 bases from V and 4 bases from J, with 22 bases in between. The CDR3 sequence is 17 residues long. Per the germline V gene, CDR1 is SGHVS and CDR2 is FNYEAQ. PBMCs were derived from 10 ml fresh peripheral blood. Amplification of TCR beta CDR3 regions used RNA as the template. In the first-round RT-PCR of the TCR CDR3, the HTBI primer set was used. TCRdb redid the calling of the multiplex PCR reads with MiXCR, one entry per CDR3 protein. The profile shows 350,000 to 400,000 distinct CDR3 sequences, 15% of them singletons. Many counts were recorded for this clonotype.

The material sequenced was blood. The source of this sequence is a woman aged 25-40 years with Graves' hyperthyroidism. V usage is TRBV7-6 and J usage is TRBJ2-3, with D perhaps matching TRBD1 or TRBD2 (5 bases each). DNA of the CDR3: TGTGCCAGCAGCCAGCAACCGCCAGGGAGATCTCCAGATACGCAGTATTTT. It is translated as CASSQQPPGRSPDTQYF.